This TCR beta chain was identified in a study of human T cells and chemical hapten exposure. Broader study findings: High-frequency TCRs, those above 1 in 1000, stayed the same after DPC sensitization.

Germline CDR1 is LNHDA and CDR2 is SQIVND (reference sequence). The germline V and J ends were trimmed by 4 bases and 9 bases, with 10 bases remaining between them. The CDR3 is made up of 12 amino acids. From the RACE reads, TCRdb called clonotypes with MiXCR, one entry per CDR3 protein. The sample has over 85,000 distinct CDR3 sequences, about an eighth seen once. The time point here: patch test 1, 2 weeks after DPC sensitization. Treatment here: therapeutic diphenylcyclopropenone sensitization with weekly scalp DPC. Patches went on only after blood had been drawn each time. The study drew its donors from alopecia patients who were 18 to 70 years old and suitable for DPC. This clonotype occurred many times. The antigen is undetermined.

Here the sequenced sample was whole blood, taken in connection with sensitization to the hapten diphenylcyclopropenone (DPC). The rearrangement uses TRBV19 and TRBJ2-1; tentatively, D is TRBD1 (5 bases). This receptor was identified in a woman aged 40 to 49 with alopecia areata. Some clones in this sample may be carry-over from other donors' samples. The CDR3 nucleotides read TGTGCCAGTAGTACAGGGCTGGGTGAGCAGTTCTTC. Its translation is CASSTGLGEQFF. The variable domain in full, completed from reference TRBV19 and TRBJ2-1, reads DGGITQSPKYLFRKEGQNVTLSCEQNLNHDAMYWYRQDPGQGLRLIYYSQIVNDFQKGDIAEGYSVSREKKESFPLTVTSAQKNPTAFYLCASSTGLGEQFFGPGTRLTVL.